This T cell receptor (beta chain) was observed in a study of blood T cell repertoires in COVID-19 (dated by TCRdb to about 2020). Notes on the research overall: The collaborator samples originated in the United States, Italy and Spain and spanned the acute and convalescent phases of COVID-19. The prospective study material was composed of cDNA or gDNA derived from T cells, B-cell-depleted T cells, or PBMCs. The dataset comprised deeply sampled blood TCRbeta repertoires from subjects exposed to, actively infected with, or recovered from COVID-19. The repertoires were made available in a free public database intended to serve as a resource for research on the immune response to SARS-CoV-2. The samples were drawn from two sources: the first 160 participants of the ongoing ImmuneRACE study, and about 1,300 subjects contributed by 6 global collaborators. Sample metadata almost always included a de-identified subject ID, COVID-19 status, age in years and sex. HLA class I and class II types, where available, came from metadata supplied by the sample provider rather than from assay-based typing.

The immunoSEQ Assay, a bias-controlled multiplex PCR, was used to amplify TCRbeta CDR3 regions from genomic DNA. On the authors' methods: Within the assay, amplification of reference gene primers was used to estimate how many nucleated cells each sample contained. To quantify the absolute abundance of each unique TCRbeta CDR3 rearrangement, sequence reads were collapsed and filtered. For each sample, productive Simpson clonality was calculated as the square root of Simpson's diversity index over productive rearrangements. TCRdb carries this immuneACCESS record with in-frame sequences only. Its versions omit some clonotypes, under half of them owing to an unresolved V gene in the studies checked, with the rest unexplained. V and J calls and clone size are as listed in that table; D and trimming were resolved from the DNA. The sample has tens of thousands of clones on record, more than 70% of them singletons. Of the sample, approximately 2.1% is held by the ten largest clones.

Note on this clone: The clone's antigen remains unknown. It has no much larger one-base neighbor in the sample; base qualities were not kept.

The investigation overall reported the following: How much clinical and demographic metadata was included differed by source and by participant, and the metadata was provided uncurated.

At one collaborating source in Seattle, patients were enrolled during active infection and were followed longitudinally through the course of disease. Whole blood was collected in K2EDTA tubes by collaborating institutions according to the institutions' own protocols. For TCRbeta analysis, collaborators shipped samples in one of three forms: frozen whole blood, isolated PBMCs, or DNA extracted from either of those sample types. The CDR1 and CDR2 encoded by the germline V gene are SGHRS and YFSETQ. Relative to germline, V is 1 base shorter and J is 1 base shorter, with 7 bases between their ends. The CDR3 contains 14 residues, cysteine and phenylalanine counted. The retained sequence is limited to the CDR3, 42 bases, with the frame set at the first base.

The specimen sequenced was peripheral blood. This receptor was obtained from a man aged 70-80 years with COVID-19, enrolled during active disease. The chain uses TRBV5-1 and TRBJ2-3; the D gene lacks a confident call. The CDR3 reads CASSLSQGTDTQYF. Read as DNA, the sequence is TGCGCCAGCAGCTTGAGTCAGGGCACAGATACGCAGTATTTT.